Listed below are T cell receptor beta chains from one sample, sequenced in a study of blood T cell repertoires in COVID-19. Clones were read by immunoSEQ multiplex PCR, and TCRdb kept only the in-frame ones, dropping some. The data hold 25,000 to 35,000 clones, with about 88% observed a single time. Sequences were obtained from peripheral blood. The receptors here all came from a human donor with acute or convalescent COVID-19. The donor label of this sample is uncertain. The CDR3 runs from the conserved cysteine through the conserved F or W. Fields, in order: J gene, clone size, D gene, V gene, CDR3 protein, CDR3 DNA. The D gene is left open where the match is weak. Where a row states a size, it is once, few, many or the class of an expanded clone; other rows omit it.

j_call: TRBJ1-6; clone_size: -; d_call: TRBD1; v_call: TRBV5-1; cdr3_aa: CASSPGQVYSPLHF; cdr3_nt: TGCGCCAGCAGCCCGGGACAGGTATACTCACCCCTCCACTTT
j_call: TRBJ2-7; clone_size: -; d_call: TRBD2; v_call: TRBV30; cdr3_aa: CAWSPPGAAGGEQYF; cdr3_nt: TGTGCCTGGAGTCCACCTGGGGCGGCGGGAGGCGAGCAGTACTTC
j_call: TRBJ2-3; clone_size: -; d_call: TRBD2; v_call: TRBV7-6; cdr3_aa: CASSSTSGGAIDTQYF; cdr3_nt: TGTGCCAGCAGCAGTACTAGCGGGGGGGCCATAGATACGCAGTATTTT
j_call: TRBJ2-1; clone_size: -; d_call: -; v_call: TRBV7-3; cdr3_aa: CASSLSPAGNEQFF; cdr3_nt: TGTGCCAGCAGCTTAAGCCCAGCGGGTAATGAGCAGTTCTTC
j_call: TRBJ1-6; clone_size: -; d_call: -; v_call: TRBV9; cdr3_aa: CASSPSNIAVSPLHF; cdr3_nt: TGTGCCAGCAGCCCTTCTAATATTGCGGTATCACCCCTCCACTTT
j_call: TRBJ2-3; clone_size: -; d_call: TRBD2; v_call: TRBV11-3; cdr3_aa: CASSPGGGPTDTQYF; cdr3_nt: TGTGCCAGCAGCCCCGGGGGGGGACCCACAGATACGCAGTATTTT
j_call: TRBJ2-7; clone_size: few; d_call: TRBD2; v_call: TRBV10-2; cdr3_aa: CASSEVLAGGLPYEQYF; cdr3_nt: TGCGCCAGCAGTGAGGTTTTAGCGGGAGGCCTCCCCTACGAGCAGTACTTC
j_call: TRBJ1-2; clone_size: -; d_call: TRBD1; v_call: TRBV28; cdr3_aa: CASSSGRGQRIGYTF; cdr3_nt: TGTGCCAGCAGTTCGGGTAGGGGACAGAGAATAGGCTACACCTTC
j_call: TRBJ2-5; clone_size: once; d_call: TRBD2; v_call: TRBV11-2; cdr3_aa: CASSFLAGGQETQYF; cdr3_nt: TGTGCCAGCAGCTTTCTAGCGGGAGGGCAAGAGACCCAGTACTTC
j_call: TRBJ2-3; clone_size: -; d_call: TRBD1; v_call: TRBV19; cdr3_aa: CASSALRDRGGDTQYF; cdr3_nt: TGTGCCAGTAGTGCCCTCCGGGACAGGGGTGGGGATACGCAGTATTTT
j_call: TRBJ2-1; clone_size: -; d_call: TRBD1; v_call: TRBV7-2; cdr3_aa: CASSQTGQAYNEQFF; cdr3_nt: TGTGCCAGCAGTCAAACGGGACAGGCGTACAATGAGCAGTTCTTC
j_call: TRBJ2-3; clone_size: -; d_call: -; v_call: TRBV10-1; cdr3_aa: CASSEPGYADTQYF; cdr3_nt: TGCGCCAGCAGTGAGCCAGGGTATGCAGATACGCAGTATTTT
j_call: TRBJ1-3; clone_size: medium-sized; d_call: TRBD1; v_call: TRBV7-9; cdr3_aa: CASSFGQGAGNTIYF; cdr3_nt: TGTGCCAGCAGCTTCGGCCAGGGGGCTGGAAACACCATATATTTT
j_call: TRBJ2-2; clone_size: -; d_call: TRBD2; v_call: TRBV7-2; cdr3_aa: CASTPGLAGGSNTGELFF; cdr3_nt: TGTGCCAGCACCCCGGGACTAGCGGGGGGTTCGAACACCGGGGAGCTGTTTTTT
j_call: TRBJ1-5; clone_size: -; d_call: TRBD1; v_call: TRBV28; cdr3_aa: CASGQGGSNQPQHF; cdr3_nt: TGTGCCAGCGGACAGGGAGGGAGCAATCAGCCCCAGCATTTT
j_call: TRBJ2-3; clone_size: -; d_call: -; v_call: TRBV29-1; cdr3_aa: CSGDDTQYF; cdr3_nt: TGCAGCGGCGATGATACGCAGTATTTT
j_call: TRBJ1-1; clone_size: -; d_call: TRBD1; v_call: TRBV5-1; cdr3_aa: CASSLGSGGPNTEAFF; cdr3_nt: TGCGCCAGCAGCTTGGGGTCAGGGGGACCGAACACTGAAGCTTTCTTT
j_call: TRBJ2-1; clone_size: -; d_call: -; v_call: TRBV7-3; cdr3_aa: CASSSSFYNEQFF; cdr3_nt: TGTGCCAGCAGCTCGAGTTTCTACAATGAGCAGTTCTTC
j_call: TRBJ2-6; clone_size: -; d_call: -; v_call: TRBV11-2; cdr3_aa: CASRTHTSGNEGANVLTF; cdr3_nt: TGTGCCAGCAGGACTCATACCTCCGGAAATGAAGGGGCCAACGTCCTGACTTTC
j_call: TRBJ1-6; clone_size: -; d_call: -; v_call: TRBV14; cdr3_aa: CASSQGGTSYNSPLHF; cdr3_nt: TGTGCCAGCAGCCAGGGGGGGACCTCCTATAATTCACCCCTCCACTTT
j_call: TRBJ2-1; clone_size: -; d_call: TRBD2; v_call: TRBV2; cdr3_aa: CASSPRGRAPNEQFF; cdr3_nt: TGTGCCAGCAGCCCCCGGGGGAGGGCTCCCAATGAGCAGTTCTTC
j_call: TRBJ2-3; clone_size: -; d_call: TRBD2; v_call: TRBV7-2; cdr3_aa: CASSKLAGGPSTDTQYF; cdr3_nt: TGTGCCAGCAGCAAACTAGCGGGGGGGCCTAGCACAGATACGCAGTATTTT
j_call: TRBJ1-1; clone_size: -; d_call: TRBD1; v_call: TRBV11-3; cdr3_aa: CASSPGQGHPNTEAFF; cdr3_nt: TGTGCCAGCAGCCCCGGACAGGGCCACCCGAACACTGAAGCTTTCTTT
j_call: TRBJ1-1; clone_size: -; d_call: -; v_call: TRBV19; cdr3_aa: CASSIVWANTEAFF; cdr3_nt: TGTGCCAGTAGTATAGTCTGGGCGAACACTGAAGCTTTCTTT
j_call: TRBJ1-2; clone_size: -; d_call: -; v_call: TRBV24-1; cdr3_aa: CATSAQGLGYTF; cdr3_nt: TGTGCCACCAGTGCTCAGGGGCTTGGCTACACCTTC
j_call: TRBJ1-1; clone_size: -; d_call: TRBD1; v_call: TRBV28; cdr3_aa: CASSFVQGHTEAFF; cdr3_nt: TGTGCCAGCAGTTTTGTACAGGGGCACACTGAAGCTTTCTTT
j_call: TRBJ1-1; clone_size: -; d_call: TRBD1; v_call: TRBV4-1; cdr3_aa: CASRLGQHTEAFF; cdr3_nt: TGCGCCAGCAGGCTGGGACAGCACACTGAAGCTTTCTTT
j_call: TRBJ2-6; clone_size: -; d_call: -; v_call: TRBV11-3; cdr3_aa: CASSFSRDSGANVLTF; cdr3_nt: TGTGCCAGCAGCTTCAGTCGGGACTCTGGGGCCAACGTCCTGACTTTC
j_call: TRBJ1-5; clone_size: -; d_call: TRBD1; v_call: TRBV19; cdr3_aa: CASSIQGVTGQPQHF; cdr3_nt: TGTGCCAGTAGTATTCAGGGGGTAACGGGGCAGCCCCAGCATTTT
j_call: TRBJ1-5; clone_size: -; d_call: -; v_call: TRBV6-2/TRBV6-3; cdr3_aa: CASSRTGNQPQHF; cdr3_nt: TGTGCCAGCAGTCGTACAGGGAATCAGCCCCAGCATTTT
j_call: TRBJ2-1; clone_size: -; d_call: -; v_call: TRBV14; cdr3_aa: CASSQVRGNEQFF; cdr3_nt: TGTGCCAGCAGCCAAGTCCGAGGGAATGAGCAGTTCTTC
j_call: TRBJ2-5; clone_size: -; d_call: -; v_call: TRBV18; cdr3_aa: CASSPPGIQETQYF; cdr3_nt: TGTGCCAGCTCACCACCCGGGATCCAAGAGACCCAGTACTTC
j_call: TRBJ2-7; clone_size: -; d_call: -; v_call: TRBV14; cdr3_aa: CASSQVTGLYEQYF; cdr3_nt: TGTGCCAGCAGCCAAGTTACAGGCCTCTACGAGCAGTACTTC
j_call: TRBJ2-5; clone_size: -; d_call: TRBD1; v_call: TRBV5-5; cdr3_aa: CASSLSGTGPEETQYF; cdr3_nt: TGTGCCAGCAGCTTGTCAGGGACAGGACCTGAAGAGACCCAGTACTTC
j_call: TRBJ1-1; clone_size: -; d_call: -; v_call: TRBV30; cdr3_aa: CAWIRSGVTEAFF; cdr3_nt: TGTGCCTGGATTAGGTCCGGAGTCACTGAAGCTTTCTTT
j_call: TRBJ2-2; clone_size: -; d_call: TRBD1; v_call: TRBV7-8; cdr3_aa: CASSSGQGENTGELFF; cdr3_nt: TGTGCCAGCAGCTCGGGACAGGGGGAAAACACCGGGGAGCTGTTTTTT
j_call: TRBJ2-7; clone_size: -; d_call: TRBD2; v_call: TRBV27; cdr3_aa: CASSPLSGMYEQYF; cdr3_nt: TGTGCCAGCAGTCCCCTCAGCGGGATGTACGAGCAGTACTTC